The entry below describes one T cell receptor (beta chain). Antigen specificity is unknown. Germline V gives CDR1 MNHEY, CDR2 SVGAGI. The CDR3 extends over 15 amino acids. The V segment lost 5 bases and the J segment 0 bases; nucleotides outside the gene matches: 5. In the PCR, 60 Vbeta and 13 Jbeta primers were used. In the authors' methods: Unique TCR beta chains totaled roughly 79 million in a later count, with roughly 10 million of them shared. This table comes from immunoSEQ multiplex PCR, and its TCRdb copy is limited to in-frame clones, with some not included. Clonal size and the V and J genes are those of that table, whereas D and trimming came from the DNA. The sample has some 110,000 clones; the top ten hold roughly 1%. This sample was included in a study of cytomegalovirus exposure and HLA in healthy donors. Study-level background: An early data release held approximately 80 million unique TCRs from HLA-typed donors.

Study observations and caveats: According to the study, roughly 160 TCR beta chains were cytomegalovirus-associated.

The sequencing sample was made of PBMCs. This receptor was identified in a young man in good health and CMV-seronegative. V and J are TRBV6-5 and TRBJ2-7, with TRBD1 matching 9 bases. The chain's CDR3 is CASSPRTGVSYEQYF. The DNA of the CDR3 is TGTGCCAGCAGTCCCCGGACAGGGGTCTCCTACGAGCAGTACTTC.